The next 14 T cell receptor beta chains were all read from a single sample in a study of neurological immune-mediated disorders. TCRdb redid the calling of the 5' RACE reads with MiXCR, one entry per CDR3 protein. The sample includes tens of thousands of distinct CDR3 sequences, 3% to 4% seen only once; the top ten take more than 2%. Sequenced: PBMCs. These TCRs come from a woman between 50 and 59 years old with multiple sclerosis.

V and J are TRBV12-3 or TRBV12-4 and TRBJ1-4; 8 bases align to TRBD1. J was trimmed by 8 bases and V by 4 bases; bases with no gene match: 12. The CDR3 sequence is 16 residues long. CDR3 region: CASSYHAGGAPEKLFF. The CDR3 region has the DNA TGTGCCAGCAGTTACCACGCAGGGGGCGCTCCGGAAAAACTGTTTTTT.

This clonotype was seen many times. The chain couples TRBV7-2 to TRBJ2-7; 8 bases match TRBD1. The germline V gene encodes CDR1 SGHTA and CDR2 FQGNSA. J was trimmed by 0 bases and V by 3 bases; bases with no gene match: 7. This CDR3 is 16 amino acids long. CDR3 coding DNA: TGTGCCAGCAGCTTCTCAACCGGGACAGGCTCCTACGAGCAGTACTTC. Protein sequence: CASSFSTGTGSYEQYF.

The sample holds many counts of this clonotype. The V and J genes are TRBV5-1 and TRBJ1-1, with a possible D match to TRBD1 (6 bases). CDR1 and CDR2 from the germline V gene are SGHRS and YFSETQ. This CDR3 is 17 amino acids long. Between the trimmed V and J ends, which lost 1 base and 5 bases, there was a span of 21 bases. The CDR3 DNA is TGCGCCAGCAGCTTGAGTAGGCCAGGGGAGGCGGGGACTGAAGCTTTCTTT. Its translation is CASSLSRPGEAGTEAFF.

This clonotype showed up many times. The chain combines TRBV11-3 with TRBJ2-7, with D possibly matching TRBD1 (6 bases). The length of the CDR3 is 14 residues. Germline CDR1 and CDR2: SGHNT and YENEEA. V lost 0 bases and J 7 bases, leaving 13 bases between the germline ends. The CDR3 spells CASSLEAGVREQYF. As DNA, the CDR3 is TGTGCCAGCAGCTTAGAGGCAGGGGTGAGAGAGCAGTACTTC.

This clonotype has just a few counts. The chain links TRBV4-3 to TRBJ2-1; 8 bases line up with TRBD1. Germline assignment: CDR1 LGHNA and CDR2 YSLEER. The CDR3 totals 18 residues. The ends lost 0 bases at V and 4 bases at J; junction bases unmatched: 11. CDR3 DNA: TGCGCCAGCAGCCAAGATGGCGGACAGGGAGGAGGGTACAATGAGCAGTTCTTC. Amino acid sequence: CASSQDGGQGGGYNEQFF.

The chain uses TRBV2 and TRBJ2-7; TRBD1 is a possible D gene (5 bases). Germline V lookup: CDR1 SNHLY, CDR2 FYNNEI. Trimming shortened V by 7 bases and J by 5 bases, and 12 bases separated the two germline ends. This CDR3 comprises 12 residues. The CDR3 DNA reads TGTGCCAGCACCCTTAAGGGGAACGAGCAGTACTTC. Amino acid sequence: CASTLKGNEQYF. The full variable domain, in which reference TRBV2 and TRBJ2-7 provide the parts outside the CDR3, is EPEVTQTPSHQVTQMGQEVILRCVPISNHLYFYWYRQILGQKVEFLVSFYNNEISEKSEIFDDQFSVERPDGSNFTLKIRSTKLEDSAMYFCASTLKGNEQYFGPGTRLTVT.

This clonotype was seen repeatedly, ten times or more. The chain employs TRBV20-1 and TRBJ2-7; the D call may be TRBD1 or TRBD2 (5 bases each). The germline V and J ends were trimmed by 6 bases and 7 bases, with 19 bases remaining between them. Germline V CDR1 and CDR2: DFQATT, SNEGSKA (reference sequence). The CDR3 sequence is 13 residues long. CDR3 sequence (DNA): TGCAGTGCCGACCGACGGGACCCTTATGAGCAGTACTTC. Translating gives CSADRRDPYEQYF.

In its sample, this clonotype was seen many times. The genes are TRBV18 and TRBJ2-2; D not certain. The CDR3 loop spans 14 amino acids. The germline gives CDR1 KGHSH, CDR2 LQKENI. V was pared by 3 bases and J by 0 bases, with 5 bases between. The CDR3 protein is CASSPTPNTGELFF. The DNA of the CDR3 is TGTGCCAGCTCACCGACACCGAACACCGGGGAGCTGTTTTTT.

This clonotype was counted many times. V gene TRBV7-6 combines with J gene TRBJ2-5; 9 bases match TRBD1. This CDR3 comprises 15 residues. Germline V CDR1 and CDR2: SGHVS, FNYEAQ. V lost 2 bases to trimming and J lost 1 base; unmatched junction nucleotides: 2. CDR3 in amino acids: CASSLTGGFQETQYF. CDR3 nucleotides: TGTGCCAGCAGCTTAACAGGGGGCTTCCAAGAGACCCAGTACTTC.

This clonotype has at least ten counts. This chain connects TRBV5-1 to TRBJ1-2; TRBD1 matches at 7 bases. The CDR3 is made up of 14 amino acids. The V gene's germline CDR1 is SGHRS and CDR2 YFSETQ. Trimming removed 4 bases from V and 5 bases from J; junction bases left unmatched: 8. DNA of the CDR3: TGCGCCAGCAGCAGGGGGACAGAACCGTATGGCTACACCTTC. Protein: CASSRGTEPYGYTF.

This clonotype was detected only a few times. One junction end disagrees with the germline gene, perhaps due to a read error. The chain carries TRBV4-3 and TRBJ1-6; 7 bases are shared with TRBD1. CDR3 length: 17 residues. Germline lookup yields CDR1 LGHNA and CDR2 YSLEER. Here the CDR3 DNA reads TGCGCCAGCAGCCAGGAGACAGGGAGCTCCTATAATTCACCCCTCAACTTT. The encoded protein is CASSQETGSSYNSPLNF.

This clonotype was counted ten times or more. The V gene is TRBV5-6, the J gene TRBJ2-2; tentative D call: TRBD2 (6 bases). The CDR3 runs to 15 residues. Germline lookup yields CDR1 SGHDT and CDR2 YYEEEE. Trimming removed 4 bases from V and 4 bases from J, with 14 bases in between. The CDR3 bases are TGTGCCAGCAGCGAACTAGCCCGGAGCACCGGGGAGCTGTTTTTT. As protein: CASSELARSTGELFF.

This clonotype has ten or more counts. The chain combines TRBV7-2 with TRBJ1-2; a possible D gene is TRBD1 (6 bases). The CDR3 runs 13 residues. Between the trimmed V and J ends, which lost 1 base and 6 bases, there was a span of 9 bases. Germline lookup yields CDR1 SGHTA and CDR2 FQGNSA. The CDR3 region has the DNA TGTGCCAGCAGCTTAGGGTCAGGGGATGGCTACACCTTC. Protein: CASSLGSGDGYTF. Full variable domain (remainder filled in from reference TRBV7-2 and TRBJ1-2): GAGVSQSPSNKVTEKGKDVELRCDPISGHTALYWYRQSLGQGLEFLIYFQGNSAPDKSGLPSDRFSAERTGGSVSTLTIQRTQQEDSAVYLCASSLGSGDGYTFGSGTRLTVV.

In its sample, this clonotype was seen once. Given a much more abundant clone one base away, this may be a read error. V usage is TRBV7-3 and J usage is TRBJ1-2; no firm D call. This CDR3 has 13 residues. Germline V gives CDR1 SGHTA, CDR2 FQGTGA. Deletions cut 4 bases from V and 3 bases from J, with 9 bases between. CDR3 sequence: CASSSGNDYGYTF. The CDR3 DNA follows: TGTGCCAGCAGCTCCGGTAACGACTATGGCTACACCTTC.